This T cell receptor beta chain was sequenced for a study of blood T cell repertoires in COVID-19. Looked up from germline, CDR1 is SEHNR and CDR2 is FQNEAQ (reference sequence). The CDR3 consists of 15 residues. V trimming: 0 bases; J trimming: 4 bases; junction bases outside the gene matches: 3. In the authors' methods: Amplification with reference gene primers provided the estimates of nucleated cell counts. Method: immunoSEQ multiplex PCR; TCRdb's copy keeps in-frame clones and lacks some. V and J calls and clone size follow that table, whereas D and trimming were derived from the DNA. In the table there are 250,000 or so clones, around nine tenths of which are singletons.

The clonotype was recovered from a man in his forties or fifties with active or convalescent COVID-19. The specimen was peripheral blood. V and J are TRBV7-9 and TRBJ2-1; TRBD2 matches 7 bases. The CDR3 coding sequence is TGTGCCAGCAGCTTAGCCGGACTAGTTTACAATGAGCAGTTCTTC. Residues: CASSLAGLVYNEQFF. Combining the CDR3 with reference TRBV7-9 and TRBJ2-1 gives the whole variable domain DTGVSQNPRHKITKRGQNVTFRCDPISEHNRLYWYRQTLGQGPEFLTYFQNEAQLEKSRLLSDRFSAERPKGSFSTLEIQRTEQGDSAMYLCASSLAGLVYNEQFFGPGTRLTVL.